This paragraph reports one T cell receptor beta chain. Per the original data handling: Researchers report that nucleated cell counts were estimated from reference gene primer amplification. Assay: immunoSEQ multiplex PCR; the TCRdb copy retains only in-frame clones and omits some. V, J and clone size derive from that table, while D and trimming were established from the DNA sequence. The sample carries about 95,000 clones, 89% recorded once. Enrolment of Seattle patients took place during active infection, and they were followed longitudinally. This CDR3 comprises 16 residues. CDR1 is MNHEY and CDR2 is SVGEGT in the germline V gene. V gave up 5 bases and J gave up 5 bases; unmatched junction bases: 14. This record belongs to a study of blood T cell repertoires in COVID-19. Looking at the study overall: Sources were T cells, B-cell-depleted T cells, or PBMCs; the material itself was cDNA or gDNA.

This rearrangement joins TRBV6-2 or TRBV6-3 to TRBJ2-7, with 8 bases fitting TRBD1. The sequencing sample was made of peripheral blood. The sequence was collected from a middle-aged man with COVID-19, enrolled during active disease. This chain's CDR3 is CASSPFRQGRGDEQYF. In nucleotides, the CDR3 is TGTGCCAGCAGTCCATTCCGACAGGGGAGAGGGGACGAGCAGTACTTC.